These T cell receptor beta chains were read from a single sample in a study of blood T cells in healthy people across ages. One entry per CDR3 protein results from TCRdb running MiXCR on the 5' RACE reads. Of about 1.5 million distinct CDR3 sequences listed, roughly 45% are singletons. Sequenced: blood. The receptors were gathered from a woman between 18 and 30 years old in good health. The CDR3 runs from the conserved cysteine through the conserved F or W. D genes are given only for firm matches. The size of a clone is reported for some rows only, either as once, few or many, or as a class for expanded clones.

clone_size	j_call	v_call	d_call	cdr3_aa	cdr3_nt
few	TRBJ1-2	TRBV5-1	-	CASTTVPGNYGYTF	TGCGCCAGCACTACGGTTCCGGGAAACTATGGCTACACCTTC
-	TRBJ2-7	TRBV25-1	-	CASSEFGSVYEQYF	TGTGCCAGCAGTGAATTTGGCAGCGTCTACGAGCAGTACTTC
many	TRBJ2-3	TRBV18	-	CASSPGRATDTQYF	TGTGCCAGCTCACCGGGCAGGGCGACAGATACGCAGTATTTT
-	TRBJ2-1	TRBV20-1	TRBD2	CSAPASGEIRQFF	TGCAGTGCCCCCGCGAGCGGGGAAATAAGGCAGTTCTTC
few	TRBJ2-7	TRBV27	-	CASSPNGGSQYF	TGTGCCAGCAGTCCCAACGGTGGCTCTCAGTACTTC
few	TRBJ1-2	TRBV3-1	-	CASSQFPGMNYGYTF	TGTGCCAGCAGCCAGTTTCCAGGGATGAACTATGGCTACACCTTC
-	TRBJ1-2	TRBV6-1	-	CATVPSQGGAANYGYTF	TGTGCCACCGTCCCGTCCCAAGGGGGAGCAGCTAACTATGGCTACACCTTC
-	TRBJ2-1	TRBV6-1	-	CASTVWGREYNEQFF	TGTGCCAGCACCGTCTGGGGCAGGGAGTACAATGAGCAGTTCTTC
-	TRBJ2-7	TRBV7-2	-	CASSLVGAETYEQYF	TGTGCCAGCAGCTTAGTAGGTGCGGAAACCTACGAGCAGTACTTC
few	TRBJ2-1	TRBV7-9	-	CASSPPPSLAYSNEQFF	TGTGCCAGCAGCCCCCCCCCTTCGCTGGCGTATTCCAATGAGCAGTTCTTC
-	TRBJ2-7	TRBV11-1	TRBD1	CASSPKTGVEAYEQYF	TGTGCCAGCAGCCCAAAAACAGGGGTAGAGGCCTACGAGCAGTACTTC
-	TRBJ2-1	TRBV20-1	-	CSARDRYSYNEQFF	TGCAGTGCTAGAGACAGGTATTCCTACAATGAGCAGTTCTTC
-	TRBJ1-1	TRBV5-1	TRBD1	CASSLLAGTGGAGAFF	TGCGCCAGCAGCCTCCTCGCCGGGACAGGGGGCGCAGGAGCTTTCTTT
few	TRBJ2-7	TRBV25-1	-	CASSDPGRISYEQYF	TGTGCCAGCAGTGACCCCGGACGGATCTCCTACGAGCAGTACTTC
few	TRBJ2-7	TRBV29-1	TRBD2	CSVLLAEAYEQYF	TGCAGCGTCTTACTAGCGGAGGCCTACGAGCAGTACTTC
-	TRBJ2-7	TRBV9	-	CASSVGATTGEQYF	TGTGCCAGCAGCGTAGGGGCCACGACAGGAGAGCAGTACTTC
-	TRBJ2-5	TRBV7-2	TRBD1	CASSLRAAGGIETQYF	TGTGCCAGCAGCTTAAGAGCGGCAGGGGGCATAGAGACCCAGTACTTC
-	TRBJ2-3	TRBV3-1	-	CASSRYTADTQYF	TGTGCCAGCAGCCGATACACGGCAGATACGCAGTATTTT
many	TRBJ2-5	TRBV29-1	TRBD2	CSVEAGENEQYF	TGCAGCGTTGAGGCGGGAGAAAATGAGCAGTACTTC